These 5 T cell receptor beta chains came from one sample sequenced in a study of T cells after yellow fever vaccination. Using its own MiXCR run on the 5' RACE reads, TCRdb lists one record per CDR3 protein. The sample comprises around 300,000 distinct CDR3 sequences, about an eighth of which are singletons, and about 0.54% rests with the top ten. The input for sequencing was CD4+ T cells sorted from PBMCs, taken 45 days after the yellow fever booster vaccination. The source of these receptors is a man aged 30-40 years who received the YFV17D yellow fever vaccine.

This clonotype was seen at least ten times. The chain recombines TRBV7-3 with TRBJ2-2; D possibly matches TRBD1 or TRBD2 (5 bases each). Trimming left V 5 bases short and J 5 bases short, with 15 bases between. The CDR3 is made up of 15 amino acids. Germline loops: CDR1 SGHTA, CDR2 FQGTGA. CDR3 sequence (DNA): TGTGCCAGCAGCCGGGACGGTCAAGGGACCGGGGAGCTGTTTTTT. This encodes CASSRDGQGTGELFF.

The rearrangement joins TRBV20-1 to TRBJ2-1; D possibly corresponds to TRBD2 (6 bases). This CDR3 is built from 16 residues. Germline V gene data show CDR1 as DFQATT and CDR2 as SNEGSKA (reference sequence). Trimming shortened V by 0 bases and J by 6 bases, and 18 bases separated the two germline ends. This CDR3 reads CSARDWRGLLGNEQFF. The CDR3 DNA sequence: TGCAGTGCTAGAGACTGGAGGGGCCTCTTGGGCAATGAGCAGTTCTTC.

This clonotype was seen a few times. The rearrangement uses TRBV7-2 and TRBJ2-2; 8 positions match TRBD2. Germline-derived CDR1 and CDR2 are SGHTA and FQGNSA. CDR3 length: 15 amino acids. Trimming took 3 bases from V and 5 from J; bases not matched to a gene: 5. The CDR3 DNA sequence: TGTGCCAGCAGCTTGGGTAGCGGGGAGACCGGGGAGCTGTTTTTT. Protein product: CASSLGSGETGELFF.

The chain couples TRBV5-1 to TRBJ2-2; 8 bases match TRBD1. Germline loops: CDR1 SGHRS, CDR2 YFSETQ. The CDR3 consists of 15 residues. J lost 1 base, V lost 3 bases, and 2 bases had no gene match. The CDR3 loop reads CASSWGTGNTGELFF. In DNA form, the CDR3 reads TGCGCCAGCAGCTGGGGGACAGGGAACACCGGGGAGCTGTTTTTT.

The genes are TRBV5-1 and TRBJ2-2, with D possibly being TRBD1 (6 bases). Germline values: CDR1 SGHRS, CDR2 YFSETQ. V was pared by 3 bases and J by 6 bases, with 12 bases between. This CDR3 comprises 14 residues. The DNA for the CDR3 is TGCGCCAGCAGCTCGGCACAGGGCTCCGGGGAGCTGTTTTTT. Translation: CASSSAQGSGELFF.